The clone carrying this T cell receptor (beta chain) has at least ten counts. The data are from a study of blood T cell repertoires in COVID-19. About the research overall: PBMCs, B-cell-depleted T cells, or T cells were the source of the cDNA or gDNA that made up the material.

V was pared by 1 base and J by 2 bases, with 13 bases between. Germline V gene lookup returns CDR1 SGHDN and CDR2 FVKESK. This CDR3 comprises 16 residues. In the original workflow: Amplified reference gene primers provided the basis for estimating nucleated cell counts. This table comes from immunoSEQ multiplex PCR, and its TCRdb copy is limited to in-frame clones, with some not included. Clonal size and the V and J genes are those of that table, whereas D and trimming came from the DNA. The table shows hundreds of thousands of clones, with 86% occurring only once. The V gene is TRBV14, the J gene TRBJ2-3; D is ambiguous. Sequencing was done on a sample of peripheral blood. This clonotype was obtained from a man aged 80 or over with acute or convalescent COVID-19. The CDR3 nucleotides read TGTGCCAGCAGCCAAGGAAAAGCGAGAGACACAGATACGCAGTATTTT. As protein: CASSQGKARDTDTQYF.